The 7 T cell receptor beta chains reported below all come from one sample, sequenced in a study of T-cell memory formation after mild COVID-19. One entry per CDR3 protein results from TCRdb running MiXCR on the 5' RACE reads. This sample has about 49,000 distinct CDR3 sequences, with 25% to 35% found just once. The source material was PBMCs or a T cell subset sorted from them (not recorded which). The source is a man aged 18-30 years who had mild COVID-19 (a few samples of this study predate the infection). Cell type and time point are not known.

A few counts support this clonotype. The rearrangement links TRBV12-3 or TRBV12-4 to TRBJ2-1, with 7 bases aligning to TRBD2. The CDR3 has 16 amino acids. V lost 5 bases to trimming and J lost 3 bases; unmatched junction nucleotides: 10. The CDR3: CASSPVETGGYNEQFF. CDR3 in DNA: TGTGCCAGCAGTCCTGTTGAAACGGGGGGCTACAATGAGCAGTTCTTC.

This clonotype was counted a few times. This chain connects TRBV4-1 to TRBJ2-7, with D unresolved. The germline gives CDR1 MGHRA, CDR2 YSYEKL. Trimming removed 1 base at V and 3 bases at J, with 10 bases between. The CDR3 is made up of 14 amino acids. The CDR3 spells CASSQGPRNYEQYF. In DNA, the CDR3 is TGCGCCAGCAGCCAAGGTCCTAGAAACTACGAGCAGTACTTC.

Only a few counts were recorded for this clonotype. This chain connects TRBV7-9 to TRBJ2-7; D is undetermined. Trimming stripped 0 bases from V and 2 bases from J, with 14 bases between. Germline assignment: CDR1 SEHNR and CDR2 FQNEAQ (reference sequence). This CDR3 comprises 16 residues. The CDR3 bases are TGTGCCAGCAGCTTAGCGCGAGGTAAAGTAGCCTACGAGCAGTACTTC. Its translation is CASSLARGKVAYEQYF.

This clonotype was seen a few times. CDR3 sequence (DNA): TGTGCCAGCAGTTCGGATTCCGGGACTAACTACGAGCAGTACTTC. This sequence encodes CASSSDSGTNYEQYF. This sequence joins TRBV6-5 and TRBJ2-7, with TRBD2 matching 7 bases. Germline V CDR1 and CDR2: MNHEY, SVGAGI. Trimming took 4 bases from V and 3 from J; bases not matched to a gene: 9. The CDR3 spans 15 residues.

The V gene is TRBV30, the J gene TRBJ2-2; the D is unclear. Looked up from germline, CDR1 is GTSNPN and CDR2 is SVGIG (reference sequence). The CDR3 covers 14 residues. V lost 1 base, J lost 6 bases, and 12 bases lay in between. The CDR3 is CAWSAAPESGELFF. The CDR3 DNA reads TGTGCCTGGAGTGCGGCTCCGGAGTCCGGGGAGCTGTTTTTT.

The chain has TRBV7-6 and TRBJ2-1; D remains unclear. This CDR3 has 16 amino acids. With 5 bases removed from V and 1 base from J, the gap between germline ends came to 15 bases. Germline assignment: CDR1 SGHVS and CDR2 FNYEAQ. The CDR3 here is CASSPRVGGSYNEQFF. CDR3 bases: TGTGCCAGCAGCCCCCGTGTTGGCGGTTCCTACAATGAGCAGTTCTTC.

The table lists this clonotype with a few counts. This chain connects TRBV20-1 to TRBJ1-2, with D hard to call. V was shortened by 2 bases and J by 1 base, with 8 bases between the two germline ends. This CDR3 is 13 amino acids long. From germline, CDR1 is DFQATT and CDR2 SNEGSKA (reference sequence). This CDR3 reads CSARYRINYGYTF. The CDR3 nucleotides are TGCAGTGCTAGATATAGAATTAACTATGGCTACACCTTC.